These T cell receptor beta chains were read from a single sample in a study of T-cell memory formation after mild COVID-19. TCRdb passed the 5' RACE reads through MiXCR, listing each CDR3 protein once. The sample has about 470,000 distinct CDR3 sequences; approximately 25% are singletons. Sequencing was carried out using PBMCs or a T cell subset sorted from them (not recorded which). The receptors derive from an adult woman who had mild COVID-19 (a few samples of this study predate the infection). Cell type and time point are not known. CDR3s include the opening cysteine and the closing phenylalanine or tryptophan. A D gene is named only where the DNA matches it firmly. The size of a clone is reported for some rows only, either as once, few or many, or as a class for expanded clones.

v_call: TRBV12-3/TRBV12-4; d_call: .; j_call: TRBJ2-3; clone_size: few; cdr3_nt: TGTGCCAGCAGTACCCAGGGGTACACAGATACGCAGTATTTT; cdr3_aa: CASSTQGYTDTQYF
v_call: TRBV24-1; d_call: .; j_call: TRBJ2-2; clone_size: many; cdr3_nt: TGTGCCACCAGTGCGACAGGATGGGCCGGGGAGCTGTTTTTT; cdr3_aa: CATSATGWAGELFF
v_call: TRBV7-2; d_call: .; j_call: TRBJ2-4; clone_size: .; cdr3_nt: TGTGCCAGCAGCTATACCTCGGGAGTAGGGAACATTCAGTACTTC; cdr3_aa: CASSYTSGVGNIQYF
v_call: TRBV27; d_call: TRBD2; j_call: TRBJ2-7; clone_size: .; cdr3_nt: TGTGCCAGCAGTAGACTAGCGGGAGGACCCGAGCAGTACTTC; cdr3_aa: CASSRLAGGPEQYF
v_call: TRBV12-3/TRBV12-4; d_call: TRBD1; j_call: TRBJ2-7; clone_size: few; cdr3_nt: TGTGCCAGCAGCCCTGGACAGGGAGAGTACGAGCAGTACTTC; cdr3_aa: CASSPGQGEYEQYF
v_call: TRBV12-3/TRBV12-4; d_call: TRBD2; j_call: TRBJ2-3; clone_size: .; cdr3_nt: TGTGCCAGCAGTGGAGGGACTAGCGGGGGGGCTCGGGATACGCAGTATTTT; cdr3_aa: CASSGGTSGGARDTQYF
v_call: TRBV19; d_call: .; j_call: TRBJ1-5; clone_size: .; cdr3_nt: TGTGCCAGTAGTCCCCGGCAGGCCCCTAATTTGCAGCCCCAGCATTTT; cdr3_aa: CASSPRQAPNLQPQHF
v_call: TRBV30; d_call: .; j_call: TRBJ2-3; clone_size: few; cdr3_nt: TGTGCCTCCCACGGCCTAGCGCAGTATTTT; cdr3_aa: CASHGLAQYF
v_call: TRBV5-1; d_call: TRBD1; j_call: TRBJ1-5; clone_size: few; cdr3_nt: TGCGCCAGCAGCTCGGGACAGGGCGATCAGCCCCAGCATTTT; cdr3_aa: CASSSGQGDQPQHF
v_call: TRBV19; d_call: .; j_call: TRBJ2-3; clone_size: few; cdr3_nt: TGTGCCAGTAGTTCACAGGGAGTGGAGGATACGCAGTATTTT; cdr3_aa: CASSSQGVEDTQYF
v_call: TRBV11-3; d_call: .; j_call: TRBJ1-2; clone_size: few; cdr3_nt: TGTGCCAGCAGCTCCAGTCGGGGCCCTTACTATGGCTACACCTTC; cdr3_aa: CASSSSRGPYYGYTF
v_call: TRBV24-1; d_call: TRBD2; j_call: TRBJ2-1; clone_size: few; cdr3_nt: TGTGCCACCAGTGATCCACTAGCGGGAGGCGATTATGAGCAGTTCTTC; cdr3_aa: CATSDPLAGGDYEQFF
v_call: TRBV20-1; d_call: .; j_call: TRBJ2-5; clone_size: .; cdr3_nt: TGCAGTGCGAGGGACCCCCGACACCAAGAGACCCAGTACTTC; cdr3_aa: CSARDPRHQETQYF
v_call: TRBV7-2; d_call: .; j_call: TRBJ2-5; clone_size: few; cdr3_nt: TGTGCCAGCAGCTGGAATGGTGGTGAAGAGACCCAGTACTTC; cdr3_aa: CASSWNGGEETQYF
v_call: TRBV28; d_call: .; j_call: TRBJ1-5; clone_size: few; cdr3_nt: TGTGCCAGCAGGGGTATGGGGGTGGGCAATCAGCCCCAGCATTTT; cdr3_aa: CASRGMGVGNQPQHF
v_call: TRBV20-1; d_call: TRBD1; j_call: TRBJ1-4; clone_size: .; cdr3_nt: TGCAGTGCTCGAAGACAGGGCGAGTATGAAAAACTGTTTTTT; cdr3_aa: CSARRQGEYEKLFF
v_call: TRBV23-1; d_call: TRBD1; j_call: TRBJ1-4; clone_size: .; cdr3_nt: TGCGCCAGCAGTCAACTGGGAGGGGGCGGGAAACTGTTTTTT; cdr3_aa: CASSQLGGGGKLFF
v_call: TRBV18; d_call: .; j_call: TRBJ1-1; clone_size: .; cdr3_nt: TGTGCCAGCTCACCACCTCACAGGACCACCCCGTGGCTTGAAGCTTTCTTT; cdr3_aa: CASSPPHRTTPWLEAFF
v_call: TRBV25-1; d_call: .; j_call: TRBJ2-1; clone_size: once; cdr3_nt: TGTGCCAGCTCCCTGGAGACAGGTTCTACGGGAGTCTACAATGAGCAGTTCTTC; cdr3_aa: CASSLETGSTGVYNEQFF
v_call: TRBV2; d_call: .; j_call: TRBJ2-7; clone_size: .; cdr3_nt: TGTGCCAGCCTTCTTTACGAGCAGTACTTC; cdr3_aa: CASLLYEQYF
v_call: TRBV12-3/TRBV12-4; d_call: .; j_call: TRBJ2-3; clone_size: .; cdr3_nt: TGTGCCAGCAGTCAGACTTTAAATACGCAGTATTTT; cdr3_aa: CASSQTLNTQYF
v_call: TRBV6-1; d_call: .; j_call: TRBJ2-3; clone_size: .; cdr3_nt: TGTGCCAGCAGTGATTCGGGTAGCTTGGCAGATACGCAGTATTTT; cdr3_aa: CASSDSGSLADTQYF
v_call: TRBV5-6; d_call: .; j_call: TRBJ2-7; clone_size: .; cdr3_nt: TGTGCCAGCAGCTTGGCCACAGGGTTAGCAGGTTACGAGCAGTACTTC; cdr3_aa: CASSLATGLAGYEQYF
v_call: TRBV7-2; d_call: .; j_call: TRBJ2-2; clone_size: few; cdr3_nt: TGTGCCAGCAGCTTAGGGGTCTACGTCGGGGAGCTGTTTTTT; cdr3_aa: CASSLGVYVGELFF
v_call: TRBV7-9; d_call: .; j_call: TRBJ1-1; clone_size: .; cdr3_nt: TGTGCCAGTCGGCAAGGGGAAGCGAACACTGAAGCTTTCTTT; cdr3_aa: CASRQGEANTEAFF
v_call: TRBV6-2/TRBV6-3; d_call: TRBD1; j_call: TRBJ2-3; clone_size: .; cdr3_nt: TGTGCCAGCAAACCGACAGGGAGCACAGATACGCAGTATTTT; cdr3_aa: CASKPTGSTDTQYF
v_call: TRBV11-2; d_call: TRBD2; j_call: TRBJ2-1; clone_size: few; cdr3_nt: TGTGCCAGCAGCCGAACTAGCGGGGTCACCTACAATGAGCAGTTCTTC; cdr3_aa: CASSRTSGVTYNEQFF
v_call: TRBV9; d_call: .; j_call: TRBJ1-6; clone_size: few; cdr3_nt: TGTGCCAGCAGCTACTTCCGGGACTCTCAGTCACCCCTCCACTTT; cdr3_aa: CASSYFRDSQSPLHF
v_call: TRBV20-1; d_call: .; j_call: TRBJ2-1; clone_size: .; cdr3_nt: TGCAGTGCTAGAATCTTCGGGACCTACAATGAGCAGTTCTTC; cdr3_aa: CSARIFGTYNEQFF
v_call: TRBV19; d_call: .; j_call: TRBJ2-3; clone_size: .; cdr3_nt: TGTGCCACCACCTTGGACGGTAGCACAGATACGCAGTATTTT; cdr3_aa: CATTLDGSTDTQYF
v_call: TRBV18; d_call: .; j_call: TRBJ1-1; clone_size: few; cdr3_nt: TGTGCCAGCTCACCGTCCCAGGGGAACACTGAAGCTTTCTTT; cdr3_aa: CASSPSQGNTEAFF
v_call: TRBV5-1; d_call: .; j_call: TRBJ2-3; clone_size: .; cdr3_nt: TGCGCCAGCAGCTTGGCCCCCCAAGTCCCAGATACGCAGTATTTT; cdr3_aa: CASSLAPQVPDTQYF
v_call: TRBV12-1; d_call: .; j_call: TRBJ1-3; clone_size: few; cdr3_nt: TGTGCCAGCAGCTCCCGGGGACCGGGAAACACCATATATTTT; cdr3_aa: CASSSRGPGNTIYF
v_call: TRBV21-1; d_call: .; j_call: TRBJ2-3; clone_size: .; cdr3_nt: TGTGCCAGCAGCGCTCCCGGGACTAGCGGCACAGATACGCAGTATTTT; cdr3_aa: CASSAPGTSGTDTQYF
v_call: TRBV27; d_call: .; j_call: TRBJ1-5; clone_size: many; cdr3_nt: TGTGCCAGCAGTTATTATAGCAATCAGCCCCAGCATTTT; cdr3_aa: CASSYYSNQPQHF
v_call: TRBV5-6; d_call: .; j_call: TRBJ2-6; clone_size: many; cdr3_nt: TGTGCCAGCCTGTCTGGGGCCAACGTCCTGACTTTC; cdr3_aa: CASLSGANVLTF
v_call: TRBV9; d_call: .; j_call: TRBJ2-1; clone_size: .; cdr3_nt: TGTGCCAGCAGCTCCTCGGGGCAGCGGAGAGATTACAATGAGCAGTTCTTC; cdr3_aa: CASSSSGQRRDYNEQFF
v_call: TRBV6-5; d_call: .; j_call: TRBJ1-1; clone_size: few; cdr3_nt: TGTGCCAGCAGTTACTACCTGGGTGGGGGGCCAAACACTGAAGCTTTCTTT; cdr3_aa: CASSYYLGGGPNTEAFF
v_call: TRBV3-1; d_call: .; j_call: TRBJ2-5; clone_size: few; cdr3_nt: TGTGCCAGCAGCCAAGGATCCAGTACGACCCAGTACTTC; cdr3_aa: CASSQGSSTTQYF
v_call: TRBV5-1; d_call: TRBD2; j_call: TRBJ2-3; clone_size: .; cdr3_nt: TGCGCCAGCAGCGTGCAACTAGCGGGGCTCACAGATACGCAGTATTTT; cdr3_aa: CASSVQLAGLTDTQYF
v_call: TRBV12-3/TRBV12-4; d_call: .; j_call: TRBJ2-6; clone_size: few; cdr3_nt: TGTGCCAGCAGTTTGAGGACAGCTGGGGCCAACGTCCTGACTTTC; cdr3_aa: CASSLRTAGANVLTF
v_call: TRBV24-1; d_call: .; j_call: TRBJ2-7; clone_size: few; cdr3_nt: TGTGCCACCAGTGATAGCGACGGATTCTACGAGCAGTACTTC; cdr3_aa: CATSDSDGFYEQYF
v_call: TRBV4-1; d_call: .; j_call: TRBJ2-1; clone_size: .; cdr3_nt: TGCGCCAGCAGCCAGACCGGGACCCGTAACAATGAGCAGTTCTTC; cdr3_aa: CASSQTGTRNNEQFF
v_call: TRBV29-1; d_call: TRBD2; j_call: TRBJ2-5; clone_size: .; cdr3_nt: TGCAGCGTACTAGCGGGAGTGGAGACCCAGTACTTC; cdr3_aa: CSVLAGVETQYF
v_call: TRBV7-9; d_call: .; j_call: TRBJ2-6; clone_size: .; cdr3_nt: TGTGCCAGCAGCTTAGAGCTAGGCAGGGTTGGACTTGGGGCCAACGTCCTGACTTTC; cdr3_aa: CASSLELGRVGLGANVLTF
v_call: TRBV7-9; d_call: .; j_call: TRBJ2-5; clone_size: .; cdr3_nt: TGTGCCAGCAGCATTATGCGGGAGACCCAGTACTTC; cdr3_aa: CASSIMRETQYF
v_call: TRBV7-2; d_call: TRBD2; j_call: TRBJ2-7; clone_size: many; cdr3_nt: TGTGCCAGCAGCTTAGTGCTAGCGGGAGGCGAGCAGTACTTC; cdr3_aa: CASSLVLAGGEQYF